This entry lists 27 T cell receptor beta chains sequenced from one sample in a study of blood T cell repertoires in COVID-19. Generated by immunoSEQ multiplex PCR, the TCRdb table keeps only in-frame clones and is missing some. The table lists 150,000 to 200,000 clones, roughly 86% of them singletons, with around 3.3% in the top ten. Sequenced material: peripheral blood. All receptors derive from a man aged 65 to 79 with acute or convalescent COVID-19.

The chain is built from TRBV18 and TRBJ1-5, with TRBD1 identical over 9 bases. The CDR3 is 16 amino acids. CDR1 is KGHSH, CDR2 LQKENI, per germline. The junction had 6 bases not matched to a gene; V was cut back by 4 bases and J by 2 bases. CDR3 loop: CASSLEGQGGNQPQHF. In DNA, the CDR3 is TGTGCCAGCTCACTAGAGGGACAGGGAGGCAATCAGCCCCAGCATTTT.

J is TRBJ2-5 and V is TRBV9; 8 bases line up with TRBD2. CDR1 and CDR2 (germline): SGDLS, YYNGEE. V shed 0 bases, J shed 5 bases, and the junction held 12 bases outside the gene matches. The CDR3 sequence is 17 residues long. DNA of the CDR3: TGTGCCAGCAGCGTAGCGGGGGGGCCTGGTATTGCGGAGACCCAGTACTTC. Its protein product is CASSVAGGPGIAETQYF. Based on the CDR3 plus reference TRBV9 and TRBJ2-5, the full variable domain is DSGVTQTPKHLITATGQRVTLRCSPRSGDLSVYWYQQSLDQGLQFLIQYYNGEERAKGNILERFSAQQFPDLHSELNLSSLELGDSALYFCASSVAGGPGIAETQYFGPGTRLLVL.

V and J are TRBV28 and TRBJ2-7, with 8 bases lining up with TRBD1. This CDR3 region has 13 residues. The V gene end was trimmed by 6 bases and the J gene end by 3 bases; junction bases not matched to a gene: 4. Germline CDR1 is MDHEN and CDR2 is SYDVKM. CDR3 region: CASSPGQGYEQYF. Here the CDR3 DNA reads TGTGCCAGCAGCCCAGGACAGGGCTACGAGCAGTACTTC.

The chain carries TRBV7-7 and TRBJ2-1, with 9 nucleotides matching TRBD1. The CDR3 consists of 15 residues. Trimming at V came to 5 bases and at J to 2 bases, leaving 4 bases not matched to a gene. Germline V gene lookup returns CDR1 SSHAT and CDR2 FNYEAQ (reference sequence). CDR3 residues: CASSPGQGTYNEQFF. The CDR3 nucleotides read TGTGCCAGCAGCCCGGGACAGGGCACCTACAATGAGCAGTTCTTC.

The CDR3 loop reads CASSDNLFSGNTIYF. CDR3 DNA sequence: TGTGCCAGCAGCGACAATCTTTTCTCTGGAAACACCATATATTTT. The chain joins TRBV2 to TRBJ1-3; D is uncertain. Germline V gene lookup returns CDR1 SNHLY and CDR2 FYNNEI. The V end lost 6 bases, the J end lost 0 bases, and 12 bases lay between the germline ends. The CDR3 is 15 amino acids.

This chain links TRBV5-8 with TRBJ2-1, with 8 bases matching TRBD2. V gave up 1 base and J gave up 8 bases; unmatched junction bases: 14. The CDR3 consists of 17 residues. Germline CDR1 SGHTS, CDR2 YDEGEE. The CDR3 loop reads CASSLRRTSLTSHEQFF. The CDR3 nucleotides are TGTGCCAGCAGCTTGCGCCGGACTAGCCTCACCTCCCATGAGCAGTTCTTC.

The J gene is TRBJ2-2, the V gene TRBV29-1; 8 bases align to TRBD2. With V trimmed by 6 bases and J by 4 bases, 7 bases remained unmatched. The CDR3 is made up of 14 amino acids. CDR1 is SQVTM and CDR2 is ANQGSEA in the germline V gene. In DNA, the CDR3 is TGCAGCGTCTCCGGGACTAGTTTCACCGGGGAGCTGTTTTTT. This gives the protein CSVSGTSFTGELFF.

The chain employs TRBV28 and TRBJ2-2; D ambiguous. V lost 2 bases and J lost 6, with 7 bases in between. The CDR3 runs to 13 residues. CDR1 and CDR2 (germline): MDHEN, SYDVKM. The DNA of the CDR3 is TGTGCCAGCAGTTTACAGGCCCCCGGGGAGCTGTTTTTT. This encodes CASSLQAPGELFF. The full variable domain, in which reference TRBV28 and TRBJ2-2 provide the parts outside the CDR3, is DVKVTQSSRYLVKRTGEKVFLECVQDMDHENMFWYRQDPGLGLRLIYFSYDVKMKEKGDIPEGYSVSREKKERFSLILESASTNQTSMYLCASSLQAPGELFFGEGSRLTVL.

The V call is TRBV5-1, the J call TRBJ1-1; D is possibly TRBD1 (5 bases). V dropped 6 bases and J dropped 0 bases, with 15 bases sitting between them. The CDR3 extends over 15 amino acids. Germline loops: CDR1 SGHRS, CDR2 YFSETQ. The CDR3 sequence is CASTLRGNMNTEAFF. CDR3 nucleotides: TGCGCCAGCACCCTCCGGGGGAATATGAACACTGAAGCTTTCTTT.

This clone was seen once. This chain connects TRBV29-1 to TRBJ2-5; D remains ambiguous. The CDR3 loop spans 12 amino acids. V gave up 4 bases and J gave up 2 bases, with 8 bases separating them. CDR1 and CDR2 (germline): SQVTM, ANQGSEA. The chain's CDR3 is CSVVGVQETQYF. In DNA, the CDR3 is TGCAGCGTTGTAGGAGTACAAGAGACCCAGTACTTC.

This chain connects TRBV7-2 to TRBJ1-4; D unclear. Germline CDR1 and CDR2: SGHTA and FQGNSA. The CDR3 spans 12 residues. Trimming took 1 base from V and 8 from J, leaving 5 bases between them. The CDR3 spells CASSLVGEKLFF. The CDR3 DNA reads as TGTGCCAGCAGCTTAGTCGGGGAAAAACTGTTTTTT.

The rearrangement uses TRBV7-3 and TRBJ1-1; D is undetermined. The CDR3 consists of 13 residues. V was pared by 4 bases and J by 4 bases, with 10 bases between. CDR1 and CDR2 from the germline V gene are SGHTA and FQGTGA. The CDR3 coding sequence is TGTGCCAGCAGCTCGGGTCCTCGCACTGAAGCTTTCTTT. Its translation is CASSSGPRTEAFF.

The chain employs TRBV15 and TRBJ1-1; 8 positions match TRBD1. The CDR3 is 15 amino acids. The germline CDR1 and CDR2 sequences are LNHNV and YYDKDF (reference sequence). V lost 3 bases and J lost 5; bases outside the gene matches: 8. The CDR3 spells CATSSPTGAGTEAFF. CDR3 nucleotide sequence: TGTGCCACCAGCAGTCCGACAGGGGCGGGGACTGAAGCTTTCTTT.

The chain recombines TRBV10-3 with TRBJ2-3; D is possibly TRBD2 (6 bases). Deletions cut 7 bases from V and 2 bases from J, with 13 bases between. The CDR3 covers 14 residues. In germline, CDR1 is ENHRY, CDR2 SYGVKD. CDR3 residues: CAITGSGNTDTQYF. CDR3 sequence (DNA): TGTGCCATCACTGGTAGCGGAAACACAGATACGCAGTATTTT.

V gene TRBV5-1 combines with J gene TRBJ2-5; 9 nucleotides align to TRBD1. The V and J ends lost 3 bases and 5 bases, in that order; junction bases with no gene match: 8. This CDR3 is 15 amino acids long. CDR1 is SGHRS, CDR2 YFSETQ, per germline. The CDR3 loop is CASSSTGGAWETQYF. DNA for the CDR3: TGCGCCAGCAGCTCTACAGGGGGCGCTTGGGAGACCCAGTACTTC.

The genes are TRBV29-1 and TRBJ1-2; D might be TRBD1 (6 bases). V gave up 0 bases and J gave up 2 bases, with 22 bases separating them. From germline, CDR1 is SQVTM and CDR2 ANQGSEA. The CDR3 consists of 18 residues. The DNA for the CDR3 is TGCAGCGTTGAAGATAATGGACAGAAGGGGTCCCTGAACTATGGCTACACCTTC. Translated, it gives CSVEDNGQKGSLNYGYTF.

The chain carries TRBV6-1 and TRBJ1-6; D remains unclear. V dropped 2 bases and J dropped 4 bases, with 12 bases sitting between them. CDR3 size: 16 residues. CDR1 and CDR2 (germline): MNHNS, SASEGT. In DNA, the CDR3 is TGTGCCAGCAGTGAAATGCGGGCTTCGTATAATTCACCCCTCCACTTT. This encodes CASSEMRASYNSPLHF.

The chain carries TRBV4-1 and TRBJ2-7; tentatively, D is TRBD2 (5 bases). Germline V lookup: CDR1 MGHRA, CDR2 YSYEKL. The CDR3 is 15 amino acids. The germline V and J ends were trimmed by 3 bases and 7 bases, with 19 bases remaining between them. CDR3 sequence reads: CASSQSSHSPLEQYF. In DNA, the CDR3 is TGCGCCAGCAGCCAGTCTAGCCACTCCCCTTTGGAGCAGTACTTC.

The gene calls are TRBV15 and TRBJ2-1; D gene uncertain. The CDR3 loop spans 15 amino acids. V lost 0 bases and J 0 bases, leaving 6 bases between the germline ends. Germline V gives CDR1 LNHNV, CDR2 YYDKDF (reference sequence). CDR3 protein: CATSRDSISYNEQFF. CDR3 in DNA: TGTGCCACCAGCAGAGACAGTATCTCCTACAATGAGCAGTTCTTC.

V gene TRBV3-1 (or the pseudogene TRBV3-2) combines with J gene TRBJ2-3, with 7 bases that match TRBD1. Germline CDR1 reads LGHDT; CDR2 reads YNNKEL (reference sequence). V was pared by 4 bases and J by 6 bases, with 16 bases of the junction left unmatched. CDR3 length equals 17 residues. CDR3 sequence: CASSRQQGQSDGDTQYF. The CDR3 nucleotides are TGTGCCAGCAGCCGACAACAGGGGCAGTCCGATGGGGATACGCAGTATTTT.

The V gene is TRBV5-1, the J gene TRBJ2-1; weak D call: TRBD1 (5 bases). CDR1 SGHRS and CDR2 YFSETQ come from the germline V gene. V was clipped by 4 bases and J by 5 bases, with 10 bases between them. This CDR3 contains 13 residues. The CDR3 nucleotides are TGCGCCAGCAGCCCAGACAGTAACAATGAGCAGTTCTTC. Translating gives CASSPDSNNEQFF.

The chain combines TRBV5-5 with TRBJ1-5; TRBD1 matches at 9 bases. The V gene end was trimmed by 5 bases and the J gene end by 2 bases; junction bases not matched to a gene: 5. Germline CDR1 is SGHKS and CDR2 is YYEKEE (reference sequence). The CDR3 has 15 residues. The CDR3 bases are TGTGCCAGCAGTGACAGGGGGTTCGGCAATCAGCCCCAGCATTTT. Translating gives CASSDRGFGNQPQHF.

This chain links TRBV5-1 with TRBJ2-5; 9 nucleotides match TRBD1. The CDR3 has 15 residues. The J segment lost 5 bases and the V segment lost 2 bases, leaving 7 bases of the junction unmatched. CDR1 is SGHRS and CDR2 is YFSETQ in the germline V gene. CDR3 bases: TGCGCCAGCAGCTTAGGGACAGGGAGGAGGGAGACCCAGTACTTC. Translating it yields CASSLGTGRRETQYF.

This chain uses TRBV9 with TRBJ2-5, with 10 bases identical to TRBD1. V lost 0 bases, J lost 5 bases, and 10 bases stayed unmatched. CDR1 is SGDLS, CDR2 YYNGEE, per germline. The CDR3 contains 17 residues. This CDR3 is CASSVGMGTGASETQYF. The CDR3 nucleotides are TGTGCCAGCAGCGTAGGGATGGGGACAGGGGCCTCGGAGACCCAGTACTTC.

This clone was picked up one time. No conserved phenylalanine or tryptophan ends this CDR3, so it is likely a read error. It is unclear where the CDR3 begins or ends on the DNA, so no DNA is shown, and the CDR3 is as TCRdb lists it. The chain has TRBV10-1 and TRBJ2-7; the table's D call TRBD2 went unverified against the DNA. The CDR3 is 14 amino acids in total, end residues counted. CDR1 and CDR2 (germline): WNHNN, SYGVQD (reference sequence). The CDR3: CASSEGLAGGPRGI.

This clone has only a few counts. The rearrangement links TRBV4-2 to TRBJ1-2; 7 bases match TRBD1. There are 16 residues in the CDR3. V trimming: 2 bases; J trimming: 0 bases; junction bases outside the gene matches: 6. Germline V gene sequence: CDR1 LGHNA, CDR2 YNFKEQ. CDR3 protein: CASSQRSTGTNYGYTF. CDR3 coding DNA: TGTGCCAGCAGCCAACGATCGACAGGGACTAACTATGGCTACACCTTC.

This clone has only one observation. The rearrangement uses TRBV24-1 and TRBJ1-4, with D possibly matching TRBD1 (5 bases). The V end lost 4 bases, the J end lost 8 bases, and 16 bases lay between the germline ends. The CDR3 runs to 15 residues. Germline CDR1 KGHDR, CDR2 SFDVKD. DNA for the CDR3: TGTGCCACCAGTGACCCCCAGGGAACCGGGGAAAAACTGTTTTTT. Its protein is CATSDPQGTGEKLFF.